A selection of T cell receptor beta chains follows, all from one sample in a study of T-cell memory formation after mild COVID-19. From the 5' RACE reads, TCRdb called clonotypes with MiXCR, one entry per CDR3 protein. The sample yields about 300,000 distinct CDR3 sequences, approximately 19% seen once. The sample comprised PBMCs or a T cell subset sorted from them (not recorded which). The receptors derive from a man younger than 30 who had mild COVID-19 (a few samples of this study predate the infection). Cell type and time point are not known. The CDR3 runs from the conserved cysteine through the conserved F or W. Fields, in order: CDR3 length, J gene, V gene, clone size, CDR3 protein. Expanded clones get a size class; other rows say once, few or many, or leave the size out.

>14|TRBJ1-6|TRBV3-1|-
CASTSGGGNSPLHF
>14|TRBJ1-2|TRBV7-9|-
CASSLQQGSYGYTF
>16|TRBJ2-6|TRBV29-1|-
CSVEDLGRSGANVLTF
>16|TRBJ2-7|TRBV7-2|many
CASSIYAGQWDYEQYF
>15|TRBJ1-6|TRBV7-9|few
CASSAPEGENSPLHF
>16|TRBJ2-1|TRBV7-9|-
CASSFPQRALYNEQFF
>16|TRBJ2-5|TRBV4-1|few
CASSHPPSGEQETQYF
>16|TRBJ2-2|TRBV5-1|-
CASSFSGRRNTGELFF
>15|TRBJ1-5|TRBV15|few
CATSGGTGANQPQHF
>16|TRBJ2-2|TRBV9|many
CASSDNAMRGQGELFF
>15|TRBJ1-4|TRBV28|few
CASSLRRQGGGKLFF
>14|TRBJ1-3|TRBV6-5|-
CASSYSTRGNTIYF
>15|TRBJ2-7|TRBV18|many
CASSPGPGGVYEQYF
>14|TRBJ2-1|TRBV12-3/TRBV12-4|-
CASSRDRGQPEQFF
>12|TRBJ1-2|TRBV5-1|few
CASRGAGYGYTF
>14|TRBJ2-2|TRBV5-1|few
CASSAAPGAGELFF
>15|TRBJ2-7|TRBV5-1|many
CASARSGTGEYEQYF